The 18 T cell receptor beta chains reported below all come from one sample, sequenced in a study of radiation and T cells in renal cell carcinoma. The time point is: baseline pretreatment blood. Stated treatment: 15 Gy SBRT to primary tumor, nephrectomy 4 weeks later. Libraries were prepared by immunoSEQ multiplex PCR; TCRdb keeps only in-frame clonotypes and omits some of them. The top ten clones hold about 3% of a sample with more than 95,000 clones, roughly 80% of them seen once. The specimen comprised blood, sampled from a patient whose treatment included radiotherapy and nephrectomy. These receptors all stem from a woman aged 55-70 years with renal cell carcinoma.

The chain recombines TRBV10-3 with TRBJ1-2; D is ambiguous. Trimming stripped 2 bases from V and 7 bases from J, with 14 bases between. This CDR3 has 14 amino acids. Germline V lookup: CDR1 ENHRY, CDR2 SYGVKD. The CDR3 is CAISEPTRIRGYTF. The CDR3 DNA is TGTGCCATCAGTGAGCCAACGCGAATTCGTGGCTACACCTTC.

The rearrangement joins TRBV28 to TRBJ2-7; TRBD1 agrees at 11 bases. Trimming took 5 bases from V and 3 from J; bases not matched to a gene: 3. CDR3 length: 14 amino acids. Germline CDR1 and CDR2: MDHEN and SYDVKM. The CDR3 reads CASSGQGANYEQYF. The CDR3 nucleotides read TGTGCCAGCAGTGGACAGGGGGCGAACTACGAGCAGTACTTC.

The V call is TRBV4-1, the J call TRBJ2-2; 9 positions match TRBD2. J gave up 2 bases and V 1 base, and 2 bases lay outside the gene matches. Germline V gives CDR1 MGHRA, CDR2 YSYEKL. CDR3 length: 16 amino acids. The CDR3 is CASSQGSGGNTGELFF. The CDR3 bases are TGCGCCAGCAGCCAAGGTAGCGGGGGTAACACCGGGGAGCTGTTTTTT.

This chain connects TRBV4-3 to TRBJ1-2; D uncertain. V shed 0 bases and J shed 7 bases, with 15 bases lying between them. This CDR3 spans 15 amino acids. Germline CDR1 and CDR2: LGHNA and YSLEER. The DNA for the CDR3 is TGCGCCAGCAGCCAAGACCCCGGTCGAATAGGTGGCTACACCTTC. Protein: CASSQDPGRIGGYTF.

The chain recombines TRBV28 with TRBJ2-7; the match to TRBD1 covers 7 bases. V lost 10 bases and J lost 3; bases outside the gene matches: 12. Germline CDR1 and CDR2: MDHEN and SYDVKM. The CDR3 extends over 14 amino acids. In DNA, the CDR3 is TGTGCCATCAAGTCCAGGGGGTATAACTACGAGCAGTACTTC. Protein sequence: CAIKSRGYNYEQYF.

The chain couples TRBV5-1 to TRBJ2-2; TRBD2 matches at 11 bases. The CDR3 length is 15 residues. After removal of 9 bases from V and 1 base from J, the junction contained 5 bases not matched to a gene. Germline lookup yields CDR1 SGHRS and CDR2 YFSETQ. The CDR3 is CATLGLAENTGELFF. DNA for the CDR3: TGCGCCACTCTGGGACTAGCGGAGAACACCGGGGAGCTGTTTTTT.

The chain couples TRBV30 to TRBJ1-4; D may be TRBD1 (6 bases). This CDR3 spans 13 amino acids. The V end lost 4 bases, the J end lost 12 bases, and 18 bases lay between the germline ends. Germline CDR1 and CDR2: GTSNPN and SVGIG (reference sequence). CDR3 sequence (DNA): TGTGCCTGGACAGGGGACTTTGGGACGCAACTGTTTTTT. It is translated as CAWTGDFGTQLFF.

The CDR3 protein is CASSLAQPSYEQYF. The CDR3, as DNA: TGCGCCAGCAGCTTGGCCCAGCCCTCCTACGAGCAGTACTTC. This chain links TRBV5-1 with TRBJ2-7; D unclear. Germline assignment: CDR1 SGHRS and CDR2 YFSETQ. Trimming took 0 bases from V and 0 from J, leaving 7 bases between them. This CDR3 has 14 residues.

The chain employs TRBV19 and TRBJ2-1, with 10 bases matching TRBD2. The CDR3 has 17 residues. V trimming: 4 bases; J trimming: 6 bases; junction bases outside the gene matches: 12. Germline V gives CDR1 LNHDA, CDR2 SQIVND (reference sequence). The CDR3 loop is CASSTSPWASGSNEQFF. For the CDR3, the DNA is TGTGCCAGTAGTACGTCCCCGTGGGCTAGCGGGAGCAATGAGCAGTTCTTC.

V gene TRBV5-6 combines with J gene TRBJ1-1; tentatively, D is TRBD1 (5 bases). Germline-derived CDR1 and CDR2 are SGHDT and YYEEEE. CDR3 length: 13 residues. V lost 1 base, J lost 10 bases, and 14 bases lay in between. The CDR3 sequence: CASSLSGGIGAFF. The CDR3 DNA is TGTGCCAGCAGCTTGTCGGGGGGAATCGGAGCTTTCTTT.

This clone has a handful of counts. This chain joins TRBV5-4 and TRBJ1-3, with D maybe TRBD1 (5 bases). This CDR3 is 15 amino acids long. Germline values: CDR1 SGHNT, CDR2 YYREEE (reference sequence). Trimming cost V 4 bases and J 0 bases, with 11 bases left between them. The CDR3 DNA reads TGTGCCAGCAGCCTGGATGGGGGCTCTGGAAACACCATATATTTT. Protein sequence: CASSLDGGSGNTIYF.

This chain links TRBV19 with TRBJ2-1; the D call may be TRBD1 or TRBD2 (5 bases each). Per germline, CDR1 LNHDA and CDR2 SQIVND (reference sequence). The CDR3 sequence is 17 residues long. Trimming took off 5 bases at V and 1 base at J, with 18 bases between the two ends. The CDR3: CASSLSRDLISYNEQFF. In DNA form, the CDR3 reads TGTGCCAGTAGTCTTAGCCGGGACCTGATTTCCTACAATGAGCAGTTCTTC.

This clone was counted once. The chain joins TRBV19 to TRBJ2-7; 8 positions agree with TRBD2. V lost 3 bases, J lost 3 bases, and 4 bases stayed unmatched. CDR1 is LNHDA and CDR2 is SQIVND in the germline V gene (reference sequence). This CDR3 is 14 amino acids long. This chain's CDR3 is CASSISGISYEQYF. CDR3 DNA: TGTGCCAGTAGTATTAGCGGGATTAGCTACGAGCAGTACTTC.

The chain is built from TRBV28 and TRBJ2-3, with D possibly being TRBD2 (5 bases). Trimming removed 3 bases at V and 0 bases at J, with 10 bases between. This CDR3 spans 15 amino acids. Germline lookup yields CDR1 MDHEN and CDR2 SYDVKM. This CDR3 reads CASSFSGSSTDTQYF. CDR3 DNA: TGTGCCAGCAGTTTTTCGGGATCTAGCACAGATACGCAGTATTTT.

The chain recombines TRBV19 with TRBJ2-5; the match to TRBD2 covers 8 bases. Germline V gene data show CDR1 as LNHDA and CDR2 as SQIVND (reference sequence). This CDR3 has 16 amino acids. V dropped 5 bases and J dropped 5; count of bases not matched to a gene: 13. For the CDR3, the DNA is TGTGCCAGTAGTCACGGCGGGGGGCAGACCCGGGAGACCCAGTACTTC. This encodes CASSHGGGQTRETQYF.

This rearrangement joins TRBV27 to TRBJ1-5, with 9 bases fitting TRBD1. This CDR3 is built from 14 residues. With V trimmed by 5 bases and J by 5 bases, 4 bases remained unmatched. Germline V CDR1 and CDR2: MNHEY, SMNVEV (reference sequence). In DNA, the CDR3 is TGTGCCAGCAGTCCCTGGACAGGGGATCAGCCCCAGCATTTT. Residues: CASSPWTGDQPQHF.

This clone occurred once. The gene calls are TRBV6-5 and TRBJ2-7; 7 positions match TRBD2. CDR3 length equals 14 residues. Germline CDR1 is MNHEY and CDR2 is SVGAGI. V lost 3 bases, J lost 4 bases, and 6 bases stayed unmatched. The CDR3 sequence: CASSYYGGKYEQYF. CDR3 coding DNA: TGTGCCAGCAGTTATTACGGGGGGAAGTACGAGCAGTACTTC.

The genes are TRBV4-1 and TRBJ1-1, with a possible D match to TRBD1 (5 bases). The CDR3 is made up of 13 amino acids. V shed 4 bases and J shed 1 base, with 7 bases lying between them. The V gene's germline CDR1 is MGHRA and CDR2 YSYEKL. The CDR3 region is CASSLTGNTEAFF. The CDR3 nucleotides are TGCGCCAGCAGCCTTACAGGGAACACTGAAGCTTTCTTT.